Sequencing of this T cell receptor beta chain was carried out in a study of blood T cell repertoires in COVID-19. Study-wide context: T cells, B-cell-depleted T cells, or PBMCs supplied cDNA or gDNA.

In the source study's methods: The authors estimated nucleated cell counts from reference gene primer amplification. Sequenced by immunoSEQ multiplex PCR; TCRdb stores in-frame clones only, minus some. V and J calls and clone size follow that table, whereas D and trimming were derived from the DNA. The top ten clones hold around 20% of a sample with around 52,000 clones, approximately 86% of them seen once. The CDR3 consists of 18 residues. CDR1 LNHDA and CDR2 SQIVND come from the germline V gene (reference sequence). The V and J ends lost 3 bases and 0 bases respectively, with 18 bases between them.

The receptor was isolated from a woman aged 80 or older with COVID-19, enrolled during active disease. Material for sequencing was peripheral blood. The J gene is TRBJ1-5, the V gene TRBV19; unclear D gene. The CDR3 DNA reads TGTGCCAGTAGTATTATTCTGACCCCCGGAGGTAGCAATCAGCCCCAGCATTTT. Amino acids: CASSIILTPGGSNQPQHF.